A single sample gave rise to the 31 T cell receptor beta chains below, sequenced in a study of cytomegalovirus exposure and HLA in healthy donors. The PCR employed 60 Vbeta primers together with 13 Jbeta primers. Profiling relied on immunoSEQ multiplex PCR, and the TCRdb table lists in-frame clones only, not all of them. This sample yields 120,000 or so clones, of which over 65% are seen a single time; about 3.4% belongs to the top ten. The sequencing input was PBMCs. The receptors shown here come from a man between 25 and 39 years old in good health and CMV-seronegative.

V usage is TRBV6-5 and J usage is TRBJ1-6; 8 nucleotides agree with TRBD1. J gave up 9 bases and V 0 bases, and 4 bases lay outside the gene matches. The CDR3 totals 15 residues. The germline gives CDR1 MNHEY, CDR2 SVGAGI. CDR3 DNA sequence: TGTGCCAGCAGTTACTCCTTACAGGGGGGTTCACCCCTCCACTTT. Translation: CASSYSLQGGSPLHF.

The chain employs TRBV28 and TRBJ2-1; 10 positions match TRBD2. The CDR3 totals 14 residues. The V gene end was trimmed by 4 bases and the J gene end by 7 bases; junction bases not matched to a gene: 4. The germline V gene has CDR1 MDHEN and CDR2 SYDVKM. CDR3 sequence reads: CASSYASGRNEQFF. CDR3 nucleotide sequence: TGTGCCAGCAGTTACGCTAGCGGGAGAAATGAGCAGTTCTTC. The whole variable domain, filled in from reference TRBV28 and TRBJ2-1, reads DVKVTQSSRYLVKRTGEKVFLECVQDMDHENMFWYRQDPGLGLRLIYFSYDVKMKEKGDIPEGYSVSREKKERFSLILESASTNQTSMYLCASSYASGRNEQFFGPGTRLTVL.

The CDR3 DNA is TGTGCCAGCTTTGGAGGTCGGGTCCAGCCCCAGCATTTT. Amino acid sequence: CASFGGRVQPQHF. This chain connects TRBV28 to TRBJ1-5, with D uncertain. Germline CDR1 reads MDHEN; CDR2 reads SYDVKM. V dropped 8 bases and J dropped 7 bases, with 15 bases sitting between them. The CDR3 runs 13 residues.

This clone showed up just once. The chain is built from TRBV5-4 and TRBJ2-7, with D perhaps matching TRBD1 (5 bases). CDR1 SGHNT and CDR2 YYREEE come from the germline V gene (reference sequence). V lost 0 bases and J 9 bases, leaving 10 bases between the germline ends. The CDR3 has 12 residues. The CDR3 is CASSLEGVGQYF. The CDR3, as DNA: TGTGCCAGCAGCTTGGAAGGGGTGGGGCAGTACTTC.

J is TRBJ2-2 and V is TRBV10-1; perhaps TRBD2 as D (6 bases). The CDR3 extends over 14 amino acids. Germline V gene data show CDR1 as WNHNN and CDR2 as SYGVQD (reference sequence). V lost 8 bases and J 9 bases, leaving 19 bases between the germline ends. In DNA form, the CDR3 reads TGCGCCAGCGGAGAGGGACTTCCTATAAGGGAGCTGTTTTTT. Its protein product is CASGEGLPIRELFF.

The chain is built from TRBV28 and TRBJ1-5; possible D gene TRBD1, 5 bases. The CDR3 consists of 12 residues. V shed 11 bases and J shed 7 bases, with 15 bases lying between them. The germline V gene encodes CDR1 MDHEN and CDR2 SYDVKM. The CDR3 loop is CASIQGNQPQHF. The CDR3 coding sequence is TGTGCCTCAATCCAGGGTAACCAGCCCCAGCATTTT.

This chain joins TRBV7-8 and TRBJ2-7; D ambiguous. Germline-derived CDR1 and CDR2 are SGHVS and FQNEAQ. The CDR3 is 13 amino acids. Trimming stripped 4 bases from V and 3 bases from J, with 10 bases between. DNA of the CDR3: TGTGCCAGCAGCTCCCTCTATCTCTACGAGCAGTACTTC. This gives the protein CASSSLYLYEQYF.

This clone appeared a single time. This CDR3 is CASRDRAATEAFF. For the CDR3, the DNA is TGTGCCAGCAGAGACAGGGCCGCCACTGAAGCTTTCTTT. This sequence joins TRBV6-1 and TRBJ1-1; 7 positions agree with TRBD1. The CDR3 is made up of 13 amino acids. Unmatched junction bases numbered 5, after V lost 6 bases and J lost 4 bases. The germline CDR1 and CDR2 sequences are MNHNS and SASEGT.

This clone has just a few counts. The J gene is TRBJ2-7, the V gene TRBV29-1; 9 bases are shared with TRBD2. The CDR3 extends over 16 amino acids. Trimming removed 2 bases from V and 3 bases from J; junction bases left unmatched: 11. In germline, CDR1 is SQVTM, CDR2 ANQGSEA. DNA for the CDR3: TGCAGCGTTGAATTGTGGCGGGAGGGCGCAAGCTACGAGCAGTACTTC. It encodes CSVELWREGASYEQYF.

The gene calls are TRBV5-1 and TRBJ2-2; TRBD1 agrees at 9 bases. This CDR3 is 17 amino acids long. Per germline, CDR1 SGHRS and CDR2 YFSETQ. J was trimmed by 4 bases and V by 2 bases; bases with no gene match: 9. DNA for the CDR3: TGCGCCAGCAGCTTCGTAACAGGGGGCGCGGTCACCGGGGAGCTGTTTTTT. Protein product: CASSFVTGGAVTGELFF.

The chain has TRBV4-1 and TRBJ2-5; TRBD1 matches 7 bases. Per germline, CDR1 MGHRA and CDR2 YSYEKL. V trimming: 4 bases; J trimming: 4 bases; junction bases outside the gene matches: 9. The CDR3 contains 15 residues. The chain's CDR3 is CASSLDRVLIETQYF. CDR3 sequence (DNA): TGCGCCAGCAGCCTCGACAGGGTTCTCATAGAGACCCAGTACTTC.

This clone showed up just a few times. The rearrangement links TRBV28 to TRBJ2-7; D perhaps matches TRBD2 (5 bases). With 3 bases removed from V and 0 bases from J, the gap between germline ends came to 21 bases. The CDR3 is made up of 18 amino acids. Germline-derived CDR1 and CDR2 are MDHEN and SYDVKM. In DNA, the CDR3 is TGTGCCAGCAGTTTCGCCTGGGCGGTGGGGAGTAACTCCTACGAGCAGTACTTC. It specifies CASSFAWAVGSNSYEQYF. The variable domain in full, with the rest retrieved from reference TRBV28 and TRBJ2-7, is DVKVTQSSRYLVKRTGEKVFLECVQDMDHENMFWYRQDPGLGLRLIYFSYDVKMKEKGDIPEGYSVSREKKERFSLILESASTNQTSMYLCASSFAWAVGSNSYEQYFGPGTRLTVT.

V usage is TRBV7-2 and J usage is TRBJ1-1, with TRBD1 as a possible D gene (6 bases). Trimming took off 5 bases at V and 0 bases at J, with 10 bases between the two ends. The CDR3 runs 14 residues. From germline, CDR1 is SGHTA and CDR2 FQGNSA. CDR3: CASSGQFMNTEAFF. The CDR3 DNA follows: TGTGCCAGCAGCGGACAGTTCATGAACACTGAAGCTTTCTTT.

The V call is TRBV13, the J call TRBJ2-7; a weak D match, TRBD1 (5 bases). The V end was cut by 3 bases, the J end by 7 bases, with 13 bases between. CDR1 PRHDT and CDR2 FYEKMQ come from the germline V gene (reference sequence). This CDR3 has 13 residues. CDR3 nucleotide sequence: TGTGCCAGCAGCTTCCAGGGTTCAGAGGAGCAGTACTTC. It yields the protein CASSFQGSEEQYF. Based on the CDR3 plus reference TRBV13 and TRBJ2-7, the full variable domain is AAGVIQSPRHLIKEKRETATLKCYPIPRHDTVYWYQQGPGQDPQFLISFYEKMQSDKGSIPDRFSAQQFSDYHSELNMSSLELGDSALYFCASSFQGSEEQYFGPGTRLTVT.

This clone was observed once. V gene TRBV30 combines with J gene TRBJ2-7; no reliable D call. V lost 4 bases to trimming and J lost 0 bases, with 7 bases between them. The CDR3 has 12 amino acids. The germline V gene encodes CDR1 GTSNPN and CDR2 SVGIG (reference sequence). This chain's CDR3 is CAWKRSSYEQYF. In DNA, the CDR3 is TGTGCCTGGAAGAGGAGCTCCTACGAGCAGTACTTC.

V usage is TRBV11-3 and J usage is TRBJ2-2; 7 bases align to TRBD1. V was clipped by 5 bases and J by 7 bases; unmatched bases: 16. The CDR3 length is 17 residues. Germline CDR1 reads SGHNT; CDR2 reads YENEEA. The CDR3 DNA sequence: TGTGCCAGCAGCCCTAACCCCGACAGGGCGCGGATCGGGGAGCTGTTTTTT. Translated: CASSPNPDRARIGELFF.

The chain uses TRBV10-3 and TRBJ2-7; TRBD2 is a possible D gene (6 bases). The CDR3 sequence is 13 residues long. The V and J ends lost 4 bases and 3 bases respectively, with 10 bases between them. Germline V gives CDR1 ENHRY, CDR2 SYGVKD. CDR3: CAISVRGSYEQYF. CDR3 coding DNA: TGTGCCATCAGTGTACGGGGGAGCTACGAGCAGTACTTC.

The V and J genes are TRBV6-6 and TRBJ1-5, with D perhaps TRBD1 (5 bases). The CDR3 spans 14 residues. Trimming took 7 bases from V and 2 from J, leaving 12 bases between them. The V gene's germline CDR1 is MNHNY and CDR2 SVGAGI (reference sequence). CDR3 DNA: TGTGCCAGCACCGGACAAGGGGGCAATCAGCCCCAGCATTTT. Translated, it gives CASTGQGGNQPQHF.

This sequence joins TRBV27 and TRBJ2-2; TRBD2 matches 8 bases. V was pared by 6 bases and J by 6 bases, with 9 bases of the junction left unmatched. The CDR3 length is 15 residues. Germline CDR1 is MNHEY and CDR2 is SMNVEV (reference sequence). The CDR3, as DNA: TGTGCCAGCAGACTGAATGGACTAGCCGCCGGGGAGCTGTTTTTT. This translates into CASRLNGLAAGELFF.

The chain combines TRBV5-4 with TRBJ1-5; tentatively, D is TRBD1 (5 bases). The CDR3 has 16 residues. V was clipped by 0 bases and J by 0 bases, with 10 bases between them. Germline V gene lookup returns CDR1 SGHNT and CDR2 YYREEE (reference sequence). CDR3 DNA sequence: TGTGCCAGCAGCTTGGGGGGGGTCCATAGCAATCAGCCCCAGCATTTT. The encoded protein is CASSLGGVHSNQPQHF.

V is TRBV28 and J is TRBJ2-5; 8 bases are a match to TRBD1. The germline V gene has CDR1 MDHEN and CDR2 SYDVKM. The ends lost 7 bases at V and 3 bases at J; junction bases unmatched: 7. The CDR3 runs to 14 residues. CDR3 sequence (DNA): TGTGCCAGCACCGAGACAGGGGACGAAGAGACCCAGTACTTC. Translation: CASTETGDEETQYF.

This clone was seen a few times. The chain couples TRBV28 to TRBJ2-7; D not resolved. The germline V gene encodes CDR1 MDHEN and CDR2 SYDVKM. The CDR3 loop spans 12 amino acids. V shed 7 bases and J shed 3 bases, with 10 bases lying between them. The CDR3 spells CASTNYGYEQYF. For the CDR3, the DNA is TGTGCCAGCACCAACTATGGCTACGAGCAGTACTTC.

The V and J genes are TRBV10-1 and TRBJ2-5; TRBD2 matches 12 bases. The V segment lost 4 bases and the J segment 4 bases; nucleotides outside the gene matches: 1. Germline lookup yields CDR1 WNHNN and CDR2 SYGVQD (reference sequence). This CDR3 spans 14 amino acids. CDR3 DNA: TGCGCCAGCAGTGCGACTAGCGGGAGAGAGACCCAGTACTTC. It encodes CASSATSGRETQYF.

A single count supports this clone. This chain joins TRBV9 and TRBJ2-1; TRBD2 agrees at 14 bases. The germline gives CDR1 SGDLS, CDR2 YYNGEE. J lost 4 bases, V lost 7 bases, and 4 bases had no gene match. The CDR3 length is 15 residues. The CDR3: CASGRLAGGYNEQFF. As DNA, the CDR3 is TGTGCCAGCGGTAGACTAGCGGGGGGGTACAATGAGCAGTTCTTC.

CDR3 sequence: CACRRVANTGELFF. DNA of the CDR3: TGTGCCTGCCGCAGGGTAGCGAACACCGGGGAGCTGTTTTTT. The chain uses TRBV30 and TRBJ2-2, with D maybe TRBD1 (5 bases). The CDR3 extends over 14 amino acids. V was pared by 6 bases and J by 0 bases, with 11 bases between. The V gene's germline CDR1 is GTSNPN and CDR2 SVGIG (reference sequence).

This clone has only a few counts. In DNA form, the CDR3 reads TGTGCCAGCACCTCGTGGGGGGGCTCTGGAAACACCATATATTTT. Its protein product is CASTSWGGSGNTIYF. This chain uses TRBV5-4 with TRBJ1-3; weak D call: TRBD1 (5 bases). The CDR3 runs 15 residues. The V gene lost 6 bases and the J gene lost 0 bases, with 13 bases spanning the gap. Looked up from germline, CDR1 is SGHNT and CDR2 is YYREEE (reference sequence).

The chain joins TRBV20-1 to TRBJ2-7, with D perhaps matching TRBD1 (5 bases). V gave up 1 base and J gave up 6 bases, with 7 bases separating them. The length of the CDR3 is 11 residues. The germline V gene has CDR1 DFQATT and CDR2 SNEGSKA (reference sequence). The CDR3 bases are TGCAGTGCTAGAGGGGGCGGCGAGCAGTACTTC. The encoded protein is CSARGGGEQYF.

This sequence joins TRBV7-8 and TRBJ2-1, with 9 bases that match TRBD2. CDR3 size: 15 residues. CDR1 is SGHVS, CDR2 FQNEAQ, per germline. Trimming at V came to 7 bases and at J to 3 bases, leaving 7 bases not matched to a gene. The CDR3 here is CASNPASGVYNEQFF. CDR3 DNA: TGTGCCAGCAACCCTGCTAGCGGGGTCTACAATGAGCAGTTCTTC.

J is TRBJ2-1 and V is TRBV5-1, with 7 bases fitting TRBD2. The CDR3 loop spans 13 amino acids. Unmatched junction bases numbered 5, after V lost 5 bases and J lost 6 bases. The V gene's germline CDR1 is SGHRS and CDR2 YFSETQ. This CDR3 reads CASRFGLVNEQFF. The CDR3 bases are TGCGCCAGCAGATTTGGACTAGTCAATGAGCAGTTCTTC.

As for this clone: Other nucleotide sequences from this sample produce the same CDR3. This sequence joins TRBV7-9 and TRBJ1-1, with a weak D call TRBD1 (5 bases). Germline V lookup: CDR1 SEHNR, CDR2 FQNEAQ (reference sequence). Trimming took off 2 bases at V and 11 bases at J, with 12 bases between the two ends. The CDR3 consists of 12 residues. CDR3 sequence reads: CASSLFSTEAFF. For the CDR3, the DNA is TGTGCCAGCAGCTTATTTTCGACAGAGGCTTTCTTT.

The rearrangement links TRBV27 to TRBJ2-3, with D hard to call. Trimming shortened V by 1 base and J by 6 bases, and 11 bases separated the two germline ends. Germline V gives CDR1 MNHEY, CDR2 SMNVEV (reference sequence). The CDR3 has 14 residues. Here the CDR3 DNA reads TGTGCCAGCAGTTTATGGGCAGGTGGGGATACGCAGTATTTT. Translating gives CASSLWAGGDTQYF.